Sequencing of this T cell receptor (beta chain) was carried out in a study of shared clonotypes between healthy human individuals (TCRdb year 2020). As for the study more broadly: The cohort comprised two women and three men aged 18 to 49 years. For each donor, three plates each were used for CD4 naive and CD4 memory, two plates were used for CD8 naive, and one plate was used for CD8 memory. To estimate repertoire size and how much clonotypes are shared between individuals, the study performed deep sequencing of blood TCR repertoires from 4 to 6 healthy adults. To increase sequencing depth and limit assay-specific biases, TCR repertoire library preparation and sequencing were carried out by different laboratories using diverse techniques. Per donor, leukapheresis produced somewhere between about 0.85 and 10 billion PBMCs.

The investigation overall reported the following: Even with the large sequencing depth, rarefaction of the sorted-subset datasets indicated that sequencing was incomplete. Larger estimated clonotype richness was generally found for naive subsets than for memory subsets. Pairwise subsampling led to the expectation that sequencing depth would affect the degree of clonotype sharing among donors. Sharing across a handful of donors was observed for about 5% of naive CD4, over 3% of naive CD8, over 2% of memory CD4, and about 0.39% of memory CD8 clonotypes. Compared with non-shared clonotypes, the clonotypes found in all four sorted-subset donors had higher generation probabilities. Because the study included a small number of donors, the genetic and exposure-history diversity represented was limited. Only blood was sampled, and tissue TCR repertoires likely differ from those in blood.

A remark on this clone: The antigen it recognizes is unknown. Per-base qualities were not stored, and no clone one base away is much larger.

Using the deep immunoSEQ assay, TCR CDR3 regions were amplified from genomic DNA by multiplex PCR. Genomic DNA extracted from each cell subset was distributed evenly over all wells of several immunoSEQ 96-well plates, and each plate served as one replicate. Each replicate PCR for sorted subsets received approximately 220 ng genomic DNA, equal to about 30,000 T cell genomes. Purified libraries were measured with a Qubit 3.0 fluorometer, size-checked on a Bioanalyzer 2100, and measured again with the KAPA Library Quantification kit. Every immunoSEQ 96-well plate was sequenced on a separate single-read 150-cycle Illumina NextSeq 550 flow cell. The original pipeline was this. Because the immunoSEQ output held only junctional sequences and lacked quality scores, the filtering could not match the filtering applied to full-length reads. Sequences were annotated with PyIR, a Python wrapper for IgBLAST v1.9, and V/J genes and CDR3 were assigned using IMGT germline references. Reads with weak V/J assignments (E-value above 1e-6), missing CDR3, stop codons, out-of-frame junctions, or ambiguous translated residues were removed. V3J clonotypes were defined as sequences sharing an identical inferred V gene, J gene, and CDR3 amino acid sequence. Percentage overlap between repertoires was calculated by dividing the number of shared unique clonotypes by the size of the smaller repertoire. Richness of each repertoire was evaluated using RTK rarefaction, the Chao1 estimator, and Recon v2.1 estimates of unobserved clonotypes. Generation probabilities were computed with OLGA for all TCRbeta clonotypes obtained by the gDNA method from several donors. TCRdb took over this immuneACCESS table, retaining in-frame rearrangements with V and J assigned. Such tables are incomplete; in checked studies, under half of the missing clones stem from an unresolved V gene, and the remainder is unexplained. V, J and clone size are taken as reported in that table, and D and trimming were inferred from the DNA itself. This sample comprises roughly 700,000 clones, less than 85% of them detected only once. The ten largest clonotypes hold over 1.5% of the sample.

Based on the germline V gene, the CDR1 and CDR2 sequences are SGHVS and FNYEAQ. Deletion took 5 bases off V and 10 bases off J, with a span of 12 bases between the germline ends. There are 12 amino acids in the CDR3, from cysteine to phenylalanine inclusive. Left in the record is the CDR3 DNA by itself, 36 bases read in frame from the first base. The donors were healthy, HIV-negative adults with no recently reported acute infections or vaccinations. Every donor was a Caucasian adult living in Nashville, Tennessee, USA. CD4+ T cells were enriched by magnetic negative selection; naive cells were then positively selected on CD45RA, and the negative fraction formed the memory subset. Blood was collected by leukapheresis, and PBMCs were isolated by Ficoll-Histopaque density gradient centrifugation and then cryopreserved in liquid nitrogen vapor phase. Purity and quantity of every magnetically sorted T cell population were checked by analytical flow cytometry. Genomic DNA was isolated from every sorted fraction and measured by UV absorbance on a Nanodrop 2000c.

The sequencing sample was made of memory CD4+ T cells sorted from blood. What this sample's cell subset or site label stands for: CD45RA-negative fraction. The V and J genes are TRBV7-6 and TRBJ2-1, with the D segment identity uncertain. The clonotype was recovered from a woman aged 25 to 39 in good health. The CDR3 sequence is CASSQQSGEQFF. The DNA reads TGTGCCAGCAGCCAACAGTCAGGCGAGCAGTTCTTC.